This entry lists 17 T cell receptor beta chains sequenced from one sample in a study of beta chain features in type 1 diabetes. Isolated RNA was reverse transcribed in full, so expressed TCRB transcripts were sequenced. Repertoires were generated with immunoSEQ multiplex PCR, while TCRdb's copy carries only in-frame clones and drops some. The sample lists more than 300,000 clones; roughly 12% were seen once. Sequencing used naive CD4+ T cells from blood. The receptors were gathered from a young man in good health.

The V gene is TRBV5-1, the J gene TRBJ1-1; 7 bases match TRBD1. Losses at the gene ends were 4 bases for V and 1 base for J; bases not matched to a gene: 4. The CDR3 loop spans 14 amino acids. Germline-derived CDR1 and CDR2 are SGHRS and YFSETQ. The CDR3 DNA is TGCGCCAGCAGCAGGGGACAGCAGAACACTGAAGCTTTCTTT. Its protein is CASSRGQQNTEAFF.

The table lists this clone with a few counts. This rearrangement joins TRBV30 to TRBJ1-5, with D tentatively TRBD1 (5 bases). CDR3 length: 13 amino acids. Per germline, CDR1 GTSNPN and CDR2 SVGIG (reference sequence). V lost 2 bases and J lost 5, with 10 bases in between. The CDR3 nucleotides are TGTGCCTGGAGTTTCGGGGGAGATCAGCCCCAGCATTTT. Translated, it gives CAWSFGGDQPQHF.

The chain couples TRBV27 to TRBJ2-7, with 7 bases aligning to TRBD2. J lost 4 bases, V lost 5 bases, and 14 bases had no gene match. CDR1 and CDR2 from the germline V gene are MNHEY and SMNVEV (reference sequence). This CDR3 region has 16 residues. This CDR3 reads CASSRTLADLLYEQYF. The CDR3 coding sequence is TGTGCCAGCAGTCGCACCCTAGCGGACCTCCTTTACGAGCAGTACTTC.

This clone was detected a few times. The chain has TRBV19 and TRBJ1-2, with D tentatively TRBD1 (6 bases). The CDR3 is 14 residues long. Germline values: CDR1 LNHDA, CDR2 SQIVND (reference sequence). Trimming stripped 7 bases from V and 4 bases from J, with 16 bases between. The CDR3: CASKTLDSSYGYTF. The CDR3 DNA reads TGTGCCAGTAAGACCTTGGACAGTAGCTATGGCTACACCTTC.

This clone has a single count. The rearrangement joins TRBV7-9 to TRBJ2-7; 10 bases match TRBD2. CDR1 is SEHNR, CDR2 FQNEAQ, per germline (reference sequence). CDR3 length: 13 residues. Trimming took 6 bases from V and 4 from J; bases not matched to a gene: 3. CDR3 DNA: TGTGCCAGCAGACGACTAGCGGGTTACGAGCAGTACTTC. As protein: CASRRLAGYEQYF.

This clone has ten or more counts. The rearrangement links TRBV4-3 to TRBJ2-7; D is perhaps TRBD1 (5 bases). The V end was cut by 1 base, the J end by 3 bases, with 7 bases between. The CDR3 extends over 13 amino acids. The germline V gene encodes CDR1 LGHNA and CDR2 YSLEER. CDR3 nucleotides: TGCGCCAGCAGCCAAGTTCAGGGCTACGAGCAGTACTTC. Translation: CASSQVQGYEQYF.

This chain connects TRBV9 to TRBJ2-7; weak D call: TRBD1 (5 bases). V gave up 0 bases and J gave up 6 bases, with 16 bases separating them. This CDR3 spans 15 amino acids. Per the germline V gene, CDR1 is SGDLS and CDR2 is YYNGEE. CDR3 nucleotides: TGTGCCAGCAGCGTAGCTTTGGCAGGGCTCGGCGAGCAGTACTTC. This sequence encodes CASSVALAGLGEQYF. Variable domain in full (rest from reference TRBV9 and TRBJ2-7): DSGVTQTPKHLITATGQRVTLRCSPRSGDLSVYWYQQSLDQGLQFLIQYYNGEERAKGNILERFSAQQFPDLHSELNLSSLELGDSALYFCASSVALAGLGEQYFGPGTRLTVT.

Written as DNA, the CDR3 is TGTGCCAGCAGCAAGTCGGGACAGGGACATGAAAAACTGTTTTTT. Encoded protein: CASSKSGQGHEKLFF. The genes are TRBV7-3 and TRBJ1-4; TRBD1 matches at 9 bases. Germline V CDR1 and CDR2: SGHTA, FQGTGA. V lost 5 bases to trimming and J lost 6 bases; unmatched junction nucleotides: 7. The CDR3 contains 15 residues.

The rearrangement joins TRBV30 to TRBJ1-2, with D possibly TRBD1 on 5 matching bases. CDR3 size: 10 residues. Germline lookup yields CDR1 GTSNPN and CDR2 SVGIG (reference sequence). Trimming left V 7 bases short and J 5 bases short, with 8 bases between. The CDR3 DNA follows: TGTGCCTCTAGACAGTATGGCTACACCTTC. Translation gives CASRQYGYTF. Combining the CDR3 with reference TRBV30 and TRBJ1-2 gives the whole variable domain SQTIHQWPATLVQPVGSPLSLECTVEGTSNPNLYWYRQAAGRGLQLLFYSVGIGQISSEVPQNLSASRPQDRQFILSSKKLLLSDSGFYLCASRQYGYTFGSGTRLTVV.

This clone was counted a few times. The chain recombines TRBV4-3 with TRBJ1-3; 10 bases line up with TRBD1. Germline V CDR1 and CDR2: LGHNA, YSLEER. The CDR3 has 15 amino acids. V gave up 3 bases and J gave up 4 bases; unmatched junction bases: 3. CDR3 bases: TGCGCCAGCAGCCACGGGACAGGGGTGGGAAACACCATATATTTT. Its protein product is CASSHGTGVGNTIYF.

This rearrangement joins TRBV7-6 to TRBJ2-7; 8 bases match TRBD1. This CDR3 spans 13 amino acids. Per the germline V gene, CDR1 is SGHVS and CDR2 is FNYEAQ. After removal of 3 bases from V and 6 bases from J, the junction contained 4 bases not matched to a gene. The CDR3 region has the DNA TGTGCCAGCAGCTTCACAGGGGGGAGCGAGCAGTACTTC. Translation: CASSFTGGSEQYF.

This clone appeared a few times. The genes are TRBV2 and TRBJ1-1; 7 bases fit TRBD1. J lost 0 bases, V lost 6 bases, and 1 base had no gene match. Germline CDR1 reads SNHLY; CDR2 reads FYNNEI. The CDR3 is made up of 13 amino acids. CDR3 in DNA: TGTGCCAGCAGGGGACAGATGAACACTGAAGCTTTCTTT. Its protein is CASRGQMNTEAFF.

The genes are TRBV7-2 and TRBJ2-1; D perhaps matches TRBD1 (6 bases). Germline V gene data show CDR1 as SGHTA and CDR2 as FQGNSA. CDR3 length: 16 amino acids. With 6 bases removed from V and 1 base from J, the gap between germline ends came to 16 bases. CDR3 loop: CASRASSGDSYNEQFF. As DNA, the CDR3 is TGTGCCAGCAGGGCCTCATCAGGGGATTCCTACAATGAGCAGTTCTTC.

The chain recombines TRBV28 with TRBJ2-5; TRBD2 matches 11 bases. J lost 1 base, V lost 4 bases, and 5 bases had no gene match. The CDR3 is 16 amino acids. Per germline, CDR1 MDHEN and CDR2 SYDVKM. CDR3 amino acids: CASSYTSGGRQETQYF. The DNA for the CDR3 is TGTGCCAGCAGTTATACTAGCGGGGGCCGCCAAGAGACCCAGTACTTC.

This clone appeared a few times. The gene calls are TRBV14 and TRBJ2-1, with a possible D match to TRBD1 (6 bases). V lost 0 bases and J lost 4, with 16 bases in between. The CDR3 consists of 17 residues. Germline CDR1 SGHDN, CDR2 FVKESK. For the CDR3, the DNA is TGTGCCAGCAGCCAAGATCCGACAGGTGGGTCGTACAATGAGCAGTTCTTC. Protein: CASSQDPTGGSYNEQFF.

The chain has TRBV28 and TRBJ2-5; 8 bases map to TRBD2. CDR3 length: 18 residues. Germline CDR1 is MDHEN and CDR2 is SYDVKM. The V and J ends lost 6 bases and 0 bases, in that order; junction bases with no gene match: 15. CDR3 DNA: TGTGCCAGCAGAGGAGCGGGGGCCTTTGATGAGTACCAAGAGACCCAGTACTTC. Translating gives CASRGAGAFDEYQETQYF.

As to this clone: Other DNA sequences in the same sample also yield this CDR3. The genes are TRBV30 and TRBJ1-5; TRBD1 might be the D (6 bases). Germline V CDR1 and CDR2: GTSNPN, SVGIG (reference sequence). V lost 0 bases and J lost 6, with 12 bases in between. The CDR3 is 14 amino acids. The CDR3 sequence: CAWSVLGGSQPQHF. CDR3 bases: TGTGCCTGGAGTGTACTTGGGGGCAGTCAGCCCCAGCATTTT. The whole variable domain, remainder taken from reference TRBV30 and TRBJ1-5, is SQTIHQWPATLVQPVGSPLSLECTVEGTSNPNLYWYRQAAGRGLQLLFYSVGIGQISSEVPQNLSASRPQDRQFILSSKKLLLSDSGFYLCAWSVLGGSQPQHFGDGTRLSIL.